The 4 T cell receptor beta chains below were found in one sample sequenced in a study of radiotherapy plus CTLA-4 blockade in lung cancer (dated by TCRdb to the late 2010s). The library came from the immunoSEQ multiplex PCR assay. As stored in TCRdb, this immuneACCESS dataset retains in-frame rearrangements with V and J assigned. A fraction of the clones does not appear; measured against another copy, unresolved V genes explain less than half of the discrepancy, and the remainder lacks a known reason. Recorded for this sample are over 80,000 clones; 83% of them occurred a single time. Of the sample, roughly 0.85% falls within the top ten clones. Source: peripheral blood, taken from a patient treated with radiotherapy plus ipilimumab. These receptors all come from a human donor with non-small cell lung cancer who had stable disease on radiotherapy plus ipilimumab.

This clone was counted a few times. The chain carries TRBV7-2 and TRBJ1-5; 8 positions agree with TRBD1. V was pared by 5 bases and J by 9 bases, with 12 bases of the junction left unmatched. CDR1 is SGHTA and CDR2 is FQGNSA in the germline V gene. The CDR3 loop spans 15 amino acids. CDR3 in DNA: TGTGCCAGCAGCCCGGGGGGTGGACAGGGTCGGCCCCAGCATTTT. It specifies CASSPGGGQGRPQHF.

The chain employs TRBV7-3 and TRBJ1-1; D is perhaps TRBD1 (6 bases). This CDR3 spans 14 amino acids. Germline loops: CDR1 SGHTA, CDR2 FQGTGA. The V end lost 5 bases, the J end lost 8 bases, and 18 bases lay between the germline ends. CDR3: CASSPQPRGPEAFF. The DNA of the CDR3 is TGTGCCAGCAGCCCCCAACCCAGGGGACCCGAAGCTTTCTTT.

The V gene is TRBV6-6, the J gene TRBJ2-7; D is unclear. The germline V gene has CDR1 MNHNY and CDR2 SVGAGI (reference sequence). The CDR3 is 10 residues long. The V gene lost 7 bases and the J gene lost 0 bases, with 1 base spanning the gap. The CDR3: CASTSYEQYF. CDR3 DNA: TGTGCCAGCACCTCCTACGAGCAGTACTTC.

The chain employs TRBV4-1 and TRBJ1-2; 7 nucleotides match TRBD1. J was trimmed by 2 bases and V by 1 base; bases with no gene match: 7. CDR1 is MGHRA, CDR2 YSYEKL, per germline. CDR3 length: 16 residues. CDR3 in DNA: TGCGCCAGCAGCCAAGCGGGAACAGGGGCCAACTATGGCTACACCTTC. Translating it yields CASSQAGTGANYGYTF.